The 8 T cell receptor beta chains below come from one sample, sequenced in a study of T cells in Graves' hyperthyroidism and ophthalmopathy. The investigators amplified TCR beta CDR3 regions from RNA transcripts. HTBI primers were used for first-round RT-PCR of the TCR CDR3. MiXCR was run by TCRdb on the multiplex PCR reads, yielding one entry per CDR3 protein. This sample yields about 95,000 distinct CDR3 sequences, of which 40% are seen a single time; about a tenth belongs to the top ten. The material sequenced was peripheral blood or thyroid tissue (not recorded which). All receptors derive from a woman in her thirties with Graves' hyperthyroidism.

This clonotype was observed many times. J is TRBJ2-2 and V is TRBV27; tentatively, D is TRBD2 (6 bases). V was cut by 5 bases and J by 6 bases, with 10 bases left in between. The CDR3 sequence is 13 residues long. From germline, CDR1 is MNHEY and CDR2 SMNVEV (reference sequence). The CDR3 is CASSLLASGELFF. The CDR3 nucleotides read TGTGCCAGCAGTCTCCTAGCGTCCGGGGAGCTGTTTTTT.

This clonotype was seen repeatedly, ten times or more. V is TRBV20-1 and J is TRBJ2-5; 10 bases fit TRBD1. The CDR3 length is 14 residues. Germline V lookup: CDR1 DFQATT, CDR2 SNEGSKA (reference sequence). V lost 6 bases and J lost 5; bases outside the gene matches: 9. Here the CDR3 DNA reads TGCAGTGCAACAGACAGGGGGCTTCGGGAGACCCAGTACTTC. Encoded protein: CSATDRGLRETQYF.

This clonotype was counted ten times or more. This chain links TRBV5-1 with TRBJ2-7, with 8 positions matching TRBD1. CDR3 length: 14 amino acids. Trimming took 3 bases from V and 0 from J; bases not matched to a gene: 2. The germline V gene encodes CDR1 SGHRS and CDR2 YFSETQ. As DNA, the CDR3 is TGCGCCAGCAGCTCCGGGACAGGCTCCTACGAGCAGTACTTC. Its protein product is CASSSGTGSYEQYF. The whole variable domain, remainder taken from reference TRBV5-1 and TRBJ2-7, is KAGVTQTPRYLIKTRGQQVTLSCSPISGHRSVSWYQQTPGQGLQFLFEYFSETQRNKGNFPGRFSGRQFSNSRSEMNVSTLELGDSALYLCASSSGTGSYEQYFGPGTRLTVT.

Remarks on this clonotype: The junction departs from germline at one end; a sequencing error may be responsible. V usage is TRBV9 and J usage is TRBJ2-2; no clear D gene. Germline CDR1 reads SGDLS; CDR2 reads YYNGEE. The CDR3 consists of 15 residues. The CDR3, as DNA: TGCGCCGGCAGCGTAGGCGAGCGGAACACCGGGGAGCTGTTTTTT. Protein sequence: CAGSVGERNTGELFF.

This chain joins TRBV10-3 and TRBJ1-2, with D hard to call. The CDR3 is made up of 13 amino acids. The germline CDR1 and CDR2 sequences are ENHRY and SYGVKD. Trimming took off 5 bases at V and 8 bases at J, with 15 bases between the two ends. This CDR3 reads CAISPSDGVGYTF. DNA for the CDR3: TGTGCCATCAGTCCCAGCGACGGGGTCGGCTACACCTTC.

At least ten counts were recorded for this clonotype. The rearrangement joins TRBV4-2 to TRBJ1-2; D unresolved. The CDR3 is made up of 14 amino acids. Germline V gives CDR1 LGHNA, CDR2 YNFKEQ. The germline V and J ends were trimmed by 0 bases and 3 bases, with 8 bases remaining between them. The CDR3 spells CASSQEQPHYGYTF. The CDR3, as DNA: TGTGCCAGCAGCCAAGAACAGCCCCACTATGGCTACACCTTC.

This clonotype was detected ten times or more. The chain recombines TRBV5-1 with TRBJ1-1; D perhaps matches TRBD1 (5 bases). This CDR3 has 14 residues. From germline, CDR1 is SGHRS and CDR2 YFSETQ. V lost 5 bases and J 4 bases, leaving 15 bases between the germline ends. The CDR3 DNA reads as TGCGCCAGCAGTCTCGTGGGAGGGACCACTGAAGCTTTCTTT. Its translation: CASSLVGGTTEAFF. Full variable domain (outside the CDR3, taken from reference TRBV5-1 and TRBJ1-1): KAGVTQTPRYLIKTRGQQVTLSCSPISGHRSVSWYQQTPGQGLQFLFEYFSETQRNKGNFPGRFSGRQFSNSRSEMNVSTLELGDSALYLCASSLVGGTTEAFFGQGTRLTVV.

Ten or more counts support this clonotype. J is TRBJ2-2 and V is TRBV7-6; 12 nucleotides align to TRBD2. The V and J ends lost 4 bases and 4 bases, in that order; junction bases with no gene match: 4. This CDR3 contains 16 residues. CDR1 is SGHVS, CDR2 FNYEAQ, per germline. Here the CDR3 reads CASSSGTSGSTGELFF. The DNA for the CDR3 is TGTGCCAGCAGCTCCGGGACTAGCGGGTCCACCGGGGAGCTGTTTTTT. The full variable domain, its missing parts supplied by reference TRBV7-6 and TRBJ2-2, is GAGVSQSPRYKVTKRGQDVALRCDPISGHVSLYWYRQALGQGPEFLTYFNYEAQQDKSGLPNDRFSAERPEGSISTLTIQRTEQRDSAMYRCASSSGTSGSTGELFFGEGSRLTVL.